One sample yielded the 6 T cell receptor beta chains listed below, sequenced in a study of regulatory T cells in long-lasting Graves disease. Sample time point: newly diagnosed GD, antithyroid drugs for less than 3 months. Extracted PBMC RNA gave rise to the TCR library. To make TCR beta libraries, researchers used iRepertoire HTBI primers and Arm-PCR of CDR3 regions. TCRdb reanalysed the multiplex PCR reads using MiXCR and keeps one entry per CDR3 protein. Found here are 500,000 to 700,000 distinct CDR3 sequences, roughly 15% of them singletons; the top ten hold 18%. The same specimen was also included in a second study, on T cells in Graves' hyperthyroidism and ophthalmopathy.

Sequencing was performed on peripheral blood mononuclear cells (PBMCs), taken at new diagnosis, from a patient treated with antithyroid drugs. These receptors all stem from a woman between 25 and 40 years old with Graves disease.

The chain is built from TRBV24-1 and TRBJ2-1, with 13 bases aligning to TRBD2. CDR3 length: 18 amino acids. V was clipped by 4 bases and J by 0 bases; unmatched bases: 5. Germline CDR1 KGHDR, CDR2 SFDVKD. The CDR3 bases are TGTGCCACCAGTGAACGGACTAGCGGGAGCCCCTCCTACAATGAGCAGTTCTTC. Its translation is CATSERTSGSPSYNEQFF.

This clonotype was counted at least ten times. The chain employs TRBV9 and TRBJ2-7; D remains unclear. V lost 0 bases and J 2 bases, leaving 12 bases between the germline ends. Germline V CDR1 and CDR2: SGDLS, YYNGEE. The CDR3 is made up of 15 amino acids. The DNA for the CDR3 is TGTGCCAGCAGCGTAGGAAGTCAAAAAGCCTACGAGCAGTACTTC. Amino acids: CASSVGSQKAYEQYF.

This clonotype was observed many times. The chain recombines TRBV28 with TRBJ2-1, with D perhaps TRBD1 or TRBD2 (7 bases each). In germline, CDR1 is MDHEN, CDR2 SYDVKM. The CDR3 runs 18 residues. The V end lost 4 bases, the J end lost 5 bases, and 24 bases lay between the germline ends. Here the CDR3 DNA reads TGTGCCAGCAGTTCCAGGGGGGGGGGAACGGGATCTGACAATGAGCAGTTCTTC. It specifies CASSSRGGGTGSDNEQFF.

The rearrangement links TRBV29-1 to TRBJ2-1, with TRBD2 matching 8 bases. The germline gives CDR1 SQVTM, CDR2 ANQGSEA. V dropped 7 bases and J dropped 2; count of bases not matched to a gene: 7. This CDR3 has 14 amino acids. This CDR3 is CSGTGTRTYNEQFF. In nucleotides, the CDR3 is TGCAGCGGAACCGGGACTAGAACCTACAATGAGCAGTTCTTC.

This clonotype was seen at least ten times. The chain couples TRBV12-3 or TRBV12-4 to TRBJ1-1, with TRBD1 matching 10 bases. The CDR3 spans 14 residues. Trimming removed 7 bases from V and 4 bases from J; junction bases left unmatched: 6. CDR3 nucleotides: TGTGCCAGCACTTCGGGACAGGGGCCCACTGAAGCTTTCTTT. It translates to CASTSGQGPTEAFF.

This rearrangement joins TRBV9 to TRBJ2-5; D not certain. The germline gives CDR1 SGDLS, CDR2 YYNGEE. There are 14 residues in the CDR3. The V end was cut by 0 bases, the J end by 5 bases, with 11 bases between. The CDR3 here is CASSVAYRGETQYF. As DNA, the CDR3 is TGTGCCAGCAGCGTAGCTTATCGTGGGGAGACCCAGTACTTC.